This TCR beta chain is drawn from a study of T cell repertoires in cytomegalovirus infection. On the study more broadly: Carrying CMV and the relevant HLA type showed in public TCR beta signatures.

V shed 3 bases and J 1 base; nucleotides not matched to a gene: 13. The CDR3 contains 18 residues. Germline CDR1 is SGHRS and CDR2 is YFSETQ. General study findings and limits: There were carriers of CMV plus the relevant HLA, and cumulative public TCR beta family frequency identified them. Dominating the ex vivo response were TCR beta clonotypes that were CMV-specific and HLA-C-restricted.

TCRdb itself ran the reads through MiXCR, one entry per CDR3 protein. In the table there are under 200,000 distinct CDR3 sequences, roughly 17% of which are singletons. This clonotype showed up just a few times. Antigen specificity is unknown. Sequenced: CD8+ T cells from PBMCs. The V and J genes are TRBV5-1 and TRBJ1-3, with 7 positions matching TRBD1. This TCR was sampled from a human donor in good health (CMV status not recorded). Some clones in this sample may be carry-over from other donors' samples. The CDR3 protein is CASSSGTDYESSGNTIYF. The CDR3 DNA is TGCGCCAGCAGCTCCGGGACAGACTATGAGTCGTCTGGAAACACCATATATTTT.